A single sample is the source of the 20 T cell receptor beta chains below, sequenced in a study of blood T cell repertoires in COVID-19. Profiling relied on immunoSEQ multiplex PCR, and the TCRdb table lists in-frame clones only, not all of them. Of 300,000 to 350,000 clones listed, about 90% are singletons. Material: PBMCs or T cells enriched from blood (not recorded which). The source of these receptors is a woman aged 18 to 35 with acute COVID-19.

The chain links TRBV28 to TRBJ2-7; 11 bases map to TRBD1. Germline CDR1 reads MDHEN; CDR2 reads SYDVKM. The V and J ends lost 7 bases and 0 bases, in that order; junction bases with no gene match: 8. This CDR3 is built from 16 residues. CDR3 sequence (DNA): TGTGCCAGCACCTCCGGTGGGACAGGGGGCTCCTACGAGCAGTACTTC. Its protein is CASTSGGTGGSYEQYF.

The chain is built from TRBV10-1 and TRBJ2-5, with 9 bases lining up with TRBD1. The CDR3 sequence is 14 residues long. With V trimmed by 7 bases and J by 5 bases, 8 bases remained unmatched. Germline V gene lookup returns CDR1 WNHNN and CDR2 SYGVQD (reference sequence). The CDR3 protein is CASIMDRGDETQYF. DNA for the CDR3: TGCGCCAGCATTATGGACAGGGGTGACGAGACCCAGTACTTC.

This chain connects TRBV5-1 to TRBJ2-1; 8 positions agree with TRBD2. CDR3 length equals 14 residues. Trimming cost V 4 bases and J 9 bases; bases outside gene matches: 9. CDR1 and CDR2 (germline): SGHRS, YFSETQ. DNA of the CDR3: TGCGCCAGCAGCGGGGAGGGACTAGTCGGTGAGCAGTTCTTC. The encoded protein is CASSGEGLVGEQFF.

The chain is built from TRBV19 and TRBJ1-4; TRBD1 might be the D (5 bases). Germline V lookup: CDR1 LNHDA, CDR2 SQIVND (reference sequence). The CDR3 length is 15 residues. V lost 6 bases, J lost 0 bases, and 11 bases lay in between. CDR3 coding DNA: TGTGCCAGTAGCCACAGGTTTGCAACTAATGAAAAACTGTTTTTT. Translation gives CASSHRFATNEKLFF.

The genes are TRBV5-1 and TRBJ1-2; 8 nucleotides agree with TRBD1. The CDR3 consists of 15 residues. Germline values: CDR1 SGHRS, CDR2 YFSETQ. V shed 0 bases and J 8 bases; nucleotides not matched to a gene: 9. The CDR3 spells CASSLGTGLRRGYTF. The CDR3 nucleotides are TGCGCCAGCAGCTTGGGGACAGGGTTACGGCGCGGCTACACCTTC.

This chain joins TRBV18 and TRBJ2-7, with D possibly being TRBD2 (5 bases). The V end was cut by 3 bases, the J end by 2 bases, with 11 bases between. Germline V lookup: CDR1 KGHSH, CDR2 LQKENI. The CDR3 has 14 amino acids. DNA for the CDR3: TGTGCCAGCTCACCTCCGGGGAAACCCTACGAGCAGTACTTC. It yields the protein CASSPPGKPYEQYF.

This chain links TRBV28 with TRBJ2-2; D may be TRBD2 (6 bases). The CDR3 loop spans 20 amino acids. V lost 1 base, J lost 1 base, and 22 bases lay in between. CDR1 is MDHEN and CDR2 is SYDVKM in the germline V gene. CDR3 loop: CASSLFVGTPRFRNTGELFF. The CDR3 DNA reads as TGTGCCAGCAGTTTATTCGTCGGGACTCCCCGGTTCCGGAACACCGGGGAGCTGTTTTTT. The full variable domain, rest sourced from reference TRBV28 and TRBJ2-2, is DVKVTQSSRYLVKRTGEKVFLECVQDMDHENMFWYRQDPGLGLRLIYFSYDVKMKEKGDIPEGYSVSREKKERFSLILESASTNQTSMYLCASSLFVGTPRFRNTGELFFGEGSRLTVL.

In this sample, this clone turned up a few times. J is TRBJ2-6 and V is TRBV14; D is possibly TRBD1 (6 bases). V was trimmed by 2 bases and J by 4 bases, leaving 21 bases between them. This CDR3 spans 19 amino acids. CDR1 and CDR2 from the germline V gene are SGHDN and FVKESK. This CDR3 is CASSQFGGGSLSGANVLTF. The CDR3 DNA follows: TGTGCCAGCAGCCAATTTGGGGGCGGTTCACTCTCCGGGGCCAACGTCCTGACTTTC. Looking up the rest from reference TRBV14 and TRBJ2-6 gives the full variable domain: EAGVTQFPSHSVIEKGQTVTLRCDPISGHDNLYWYRRVMGKEIKFLLHFVKESKQDESGMPNNRFLAERTGGTYSTLKVQPAELEDSGVYFCASSQFGGGSLSGANVLTFGAGSRLTVL.

J is TRBJ1-5 and V is TRBV9; a possible D gene is TRBD1 (6 bases). V lost 3 bases, J lost 3 bases, and 10 bases lay in between. Germline CDR1 reads SGDLS; CDR2 reads YYNGEE. The CDR3 totals 14 residues. CDR3 coding DNA: TGTGCCAGCAGCGCCGGACAGCCCAATCAGCCCCAGCATTTT. It is translated as CASSAGQPNQPQHF.

V gene TRBV12-3 or TRBV12-4 combines with J gene TRBJ1-5; 7 bases fit TRBD1. The junction had 3 bases not matched to a gene; V was cut back by 5 bases and J by 5 bases. This CDR3 is 13 amino acids long. The DNA for the CDR3 is TGTGCCAGCAGTCGGGACAGTTATCAGCCCCAGCATTTT. Translating gives CASSRDSYQPQHF.

The chain joins TRBV24-1 to TRBJ2-3; unclear D gene. Trimming pared 7 bases from V and 6 bases from J, leaving 7 bases between. The CDR3 loop spans 11 amino acids. Germline CDR1 KGHDR, CDR2 SFDVKD. CDR3: CATSERDTQYF. In DNA, the CDR3 is TGTGCCACCAGCGAGAGGGATACGCAGTATTTT.

J is TRBJ1-1 and V is TRBV27; TRBD1 aligns across 7 bases. J was trimmed by 10 bases and V by 6 bases; bases with no gene match: 5. From germline, CDR1 is MNHEY and CDR2 SMNVEV (reference sequence). The CDR3 is 11 amino acids. The CDR3: CASRGQLSAFF. DNA for the CDR3: TGTGCCAGCAGGGGACAGCTTTCAGCTTTCTTT.

The gene calls are TRBV29-1 and TRBJ1-1; D is unclear. The CDR3 runs to 14 residues. Germline values: CDR1 SQVTM, CDR2 ANQGSEA. The ends were cut back, 4 bases at V and 0 bases at J, with 12 bases in the middle. CDR3: CSVGVHGVNTEAFF. The CDR3 DNA reads TGCAGCGTTGGGGTCCACGGGGTGAACACTGAAGCTTTCTTT.

This chain uses TRBV4-2 with TRBJ2-3; TRBD2 matches 8 bases. V gave up 3 bases and J gave up 0 bases; unmatched junction bases: 11. Looked up from germline, CDR1 is LGHNA and CDR2 is YNFKEQ. The CDR3 runs to 18 residues. The CDR3 coding sequence is TGTGCCAGCAGCCAGAGGGTGTTAGCGGGGACTAGCACAGATACGCAGTATTTT. This codes for CASSQRVLAGTSTDTQYF.

This sequence joins TRBV27 and TRBJ2-7; D gene unclear. Germline lookup yields CDR1 MNHEY and CDR2 SMNVEV (reference sequence). The CDR3 totals 12 residues. Between the trimmed V and J ends, which lost 3 bases and 3 bases, there was a span of 6 bases. The CDR3, as DNA: TGTGCCAGCAGTTTTAACGGCTACGAGCAGTACTTC. Encoded protein: CASSFNGYEQYF.

This chain uses TRBV19 with TRBJ1-1; a possible D gene is TRBD1 (5 bases). In germline, CDR1 is LNHDA, CDR2 SQIVND (reference sequence). V lost 0 bases, J lost 0 bases, and 11 bases lay in between. The CDR3 consists of 16 residues. Written as DNA, the CDR3 is TGTGCCAGTAGTATAGACAGGATGGGGCTGAACACTGAAGCTTTCTTT. Protein sequence: CASSIDRMGLNTEAFF.

The chain is built from TRBV19 and TRBJ2-7; a possible D gene is TRBD2 (6 bases). Looked up from germline, CDR1 is LNHDA and CDR2 is SQIVND (reference sequence). Trimming removed 5 bases at V and 0 bases at J, with 11 bases between. The CDR3 is 14 amino acids. Here the CDR3 reads CASSVGLISYEQYF. DNA of the CDR3: TGTGCCAGTAGTGTGGGACTCATCTCCTACGAGCAGTACTTC.

The chain has TRBV28 and TRBJ2-1; 9 nucleotides line up with TRBD1. The ends lost 6 bases at V and 7 bases at J; junction bases unmatched: 13. This CDR3 spans 16 amino acids. Per germline, CDR1 MDHEN and CDR2 SYDVKM. The CDR3 loop reads CASSLDFGTGWNEQFF. The CDR3 DNA reads TGTGCCAGCAGCCTCGACTTCGGGACAGGGTGGAATGAGCAGTTCTTC.

This clone was detected once. The chain is built from TRBV28 and TRBJ2-6; D may be TRBD2 (5 bases). Germline CDR1 reads MDHEN; CDR2 reads SYDVKM. Trimming took 7 bases from V and 1 from J, leaving 17 bases between them. The CDR3 spans 17 residues. The CDR3 DNA follows: TGTGCCAGCACGACTTCCGGACCGGGATCTGGGGCCAACGTCCTGACTTTC. It is translated as CASTTSGPGSGANVLTF.

In nucleotides, the CDR3 is TGCGCCAGCAGCTTGGAAGGGGCCTACGAGCAGTACTTC. It specifies CASSLEGAYEQYF. The rearrangement links TRBV5-1 to TRBJ2-7, with TRBD1 as a possible D gene (5 bases). Trimming took off 0 bases at V and 2 bases at J, with 6 bases between the two ends. Germline loops: CDR1 SGHRS, CDR2 YFSETQ. The CDR3 length is 13 residues.